These 9 T cell receptor beta chains came from one sample sequenced in a study of T cell changes during pregnancy in multiple sclerosis. TCRdb's table, derived via immunoSEQ multiplex PCR, lists solely in-frame clones and lacks some. The data hold roughly 71,000 clones, with roughly 90% observed a single time. Sequencing was performed on peripheral blood, taken in the first trimester of pregnancy. The receptors originated from a female donor in good health, enrolled as a control in a pregnancy study.

This rearrangement joins TRBV4-1 to TRBJ2-7, with a weak D call TRBD1 (5 bases). Germline V gene lookup returns CDR1 MGHRA and CDR2 YSYEKL. The CDR3 consists of 13 residues. V was cut by 2 bases and J by 4 bases, with 9 bases left in between. Here the CDR3 DNA reads TGCGCCAGCAGCCAACTTAGGGGATACGAGCAGTACTTC. Translating gives CASSQLRGYEQYF.

CDR3 nucleotide sequence: TGTGCCAGCTCAGTAGGTGGTCAGGGAAATCAGCCCCAGCATTTT. It yields the protein CASSVGGQGNQPQHF. The rearrangement uses TRBV28 and TRBJ1-5, with D tentatively TRBD1 (5 bases). In germline, CDR1 is MDHEN, CDR2 SYDVKM. CDR3 size: 15 residues. V lost 8 bases to trimming and J lost 4 bases, with 18 bases between them.

This chain uses TRBV5-1 with TRBJ1-5, with D possibly being TRBD1 (6 bases). Germline V gene data show CDR1 as SGHRS and CDR2 as YFSETQ. The V end lost 0 bases, the J end lost 2 bases, and 12 bases lay between the germline ends. The CDR3 has 16 amino acids. The CDR3 protein is CASSLEGGLGNQPQHF. Written as DNA, the CDR3 is TGCGCCAGCAGCTTGGAAGGGGGTTTGGGCAATCAGCCCCAGCATTTT.

This chain uses TRBV9 with TRBJ2-1; D is perhaps TRBD1 (6 bases). The CDR3 is 14 amino acids. Germline values: CDR1 SGDLS, CDR2 YYNGEE. V shed 4 bases and J shed 7 bases, with 15 bases lying between them. CDR3 amino acids: CASSTTGYGNEQFF. Here the CDR3 DNA reads TGTGCCAGCAGCACCACAGGGTACGGTAATGAGCAGTTCTTC.

The chain links TRBV6-1 to TRBJ2-1, with unresolved D. Per germline, CDR1 MNHNS and CDR2 SASEGT. CDR3 length: 14 amino acids. Trimming took off 2 bases at V and 9 bases at J, with 14 bases between the two ends. CDR3 DNA sequence: TGTGCCAGCAGTGAAATGATCAGCGCTGGTGAGCAGTTCTTC. Translated: CASSEMISAGEQFF.

The chain combines TRBV4-1 with TRBJ2-2, with a tentative D call TRBD1 (5 bases). This CDR3 comprises 16 residues. Germline V lookup: CDR1 MGHRA, CDR2 YSYEKL. Trimming took off 3 bases at V and 4 bases at J, with 15 bases between the two ends. The CDR3 DNA reads as TGCGCCAGCAGCCAGGTAATGGGGCTTGGCACCGGGGAGCTGTTTTTT. This encodes CASSQVMGLGTGELFF.

Written as DNA, the CDR3 is TGCGCCAGCAGCCCGACAGGGTCCTCCTACGAGCAGTACTTC. Encoded protein: CASSPTGSSYEQYF. The genes are TRBV5-1 and TRBJ2-7; 7 bases align to TRBD1. The germline V gene encodes CDR1 SGHRS and CDR2 YFSETQ. The V gene end was trimmed by 4 bases and the J gene end by 0 bases; junction bases not matched to a gene: 4. This CDR3 is built from 14 residues.

The genes are TRBV28 and TRBJ2-1; the D gene is possibly TRBD1 (6 bases). The CDR3 sequence is 17 residues long. Trimming removed 2 bases at V and 3 bases at J, with 17 bases between. Germline CDR1 reads MDHEN; CDR2 reads SYDVKM. CDR3 DNA: TGTGCCAGCAGTTTAGTGTCGGGGACACTTGTCTACAATGAGCAGTTCTTC. Protein: CASSLVSGTLVYNEQFF.

This chain connects TRBV2 to TRBJ2-5, with D tentatively TRBD2 (5 bases). From germline, CDR1 is SNHLY and CDR2 FYNNEI. Trimming took off 5 bases at V and 0 bases at J, with 10 bases between the two ends. CDR3 length: 14 amino acids. In nucleotides, the CDR3 is TGTGCCAGCAGTTTATACGGGGACCAAGAGACCCAGTACTTC. It yields the protein CASSLYGDQETQYF.